This is a list of T cell receptor beta chains from one sample in a study of blood T cell repertoires in COVID-19. Produced via immunoSEQ multiplex PCR; TCRdb's table is partial and in-frame only. The sample has under 300,000 clones, about 83% seen once. Sequenced material: peripheral blood. These TCRs come from a middle-aged man with acute or convalescent COVID-19. Each CDR3 is given with its conserved first and last residue. A D gene is named only where the DNA matches it firmly. Only some rows state a clone size, as once, few, many or a class for expanded clones.

clone size	V gene	CDR3 length	D gene	J gene	CDR3 DNA	CDR3 protein
once	TRBV12-5	14	.	TRBJ1-5	TGTGCTAGTGGTTCGGGGGATAGCAATCAGCCCCAGCATTTT	CASGSGDSNQPQHF
.	TRBV11-3	13	.	TRBJ2-7	TGTGCCAGCAGCTCAGGGACTGGGTACGAGCAGTACTTC	CASSSGTGYEQYF
once	TRBV27	13	.	TRBJ2-7	TGTGCCAGCAGTTTCGAGGCGAAATACGAGCAGTACTTC	CASSFEAKYEQYF
.	TRBV9	17	.	TRBJ1-4	TGTGCCAGCAGCGTAGATGCCCTCGGGGCAACTAATGAAAAACTGTTTTTT	CASSVDALGATNEKLFF
.	TRBV10-3	14	TRBD1	TRBJ1-4	TGTGCCATCAGTGAGCAAGGACAGGGGCTAGAACTGTTTTTT	CAISEQGQGLELFF
.	TRBV27	12	.	TRBJ2-5	TGTGCCAGCTCCTCAAGCCACGAGACCCAGTACTTC	CASSSSHETQYF
.	TRBV11-3	13	.	TRBJ2-7	TGTGCCAGCAGCTTATTTTCGGGTCACGAGCAGTACTTC	CASSLFSGHEQYF
.	TRBV10-1	13	.	TRBJ1-1	TGCGCCAGCAGTATGACAGAGAACACTGAAGCTTTCTTT	CASSMTENTEAFF
.	TRBV27	13	.	TRBJ1-2	TGTGCCAGCGCCGCGGGCGATGGCTATGGCTACACCTTC	CASAAGDGYGYTF
.	TRBV19	16	TRBD1	TRBJ1-2	TGTGCCAGTAGTATCGCCGACAGGGGCGGCCCGTATGGCTACACCTTC	CASSIADRGGPYGYTF
.	TRBV30	13	TRBD2	TRBJ2-7	TGTGCCTGGAGTGTAGCGGGAGTCCCGAGGCAGTACTTC	CAWSVAGVPRQYF
.	TRBV7-3	13	.	TRBJ2-7	TGTGCCAGCAGCTTCACGGGGGACCACGAGCAGTACTTC	CASSFTGDHEQYF
.	TRBV5-1	15	.	TRBJ1-2	TGCGCCAGCAGCTTGGCCCCGCCGGCCAGGGATGGCTACACCTTC	CASSLAPPARDGYTF
.	TRBV5-1	16	TRBD1	TRBJ1-6	TGCGCCAGCAGCCCGCAGGGTCAGACAGGGGATTCACCCCTCCACTTT	CASSPQGQTGDSPLHF
.	TRBV7-9	15	TRBD1	TRBJ2-3	TGTGCCAGCAGCACCACCAGGGGGAGCACAGATACGCAGTATTTT	CASSTTRGSTDTQYF
.	TRBV7-9	15	TRBD2	TRBJ2-7	TGTGCCAGCAGCTGGTCTTCAACGGGGGGCTACGAGCAGTACTTC	CASSWSSTGGYEQYF
.	TRBV6-1	13	.	TRBJ1-1	TGTGCCATCATACAGGGTGGGCACACTGAAGCTTTCTTT	CAIIQGGHTEAFF
.	TRBV12-3/TRBV12-4	13	.	TRBJ1-2	TGTGCCAGCAGTTTAGGAAAAAGAGATGGCTACACCTTC	CASSLGKRDGYTF
many	TRBV18	13	.	TRBJ2-7	TGTGCCAGCTCACCACCGGGAGACTACGAGCAGTACTTC	CASSPPGDYEQYF
.	TRBV27	14	.	TRBJ2-3	TGTGCCAGCAGTTTGGGGGAGGGCACAGATACGCAGTATTTT	CASSLGEGTDTQYF
.	TRBV5-6	19	TRBD1	TRBJ1-1	TGTGCCAGCAGCTTACGCGATTGGACAGGGGGAGTGTTGTACACTGAAGCTTTCTTT	CASSLRDWTGGVLYTEAFF
.	TRBV9	14	TRBD1	TRBJ1-4	TGTGCCAGCAGCGTCCGGGACAGGGTTGGAAAACTGTTTTTT	CASSVRDRVGKLFF
few	TRBV19	15	TRBD1	TRBJ1-1	TGTGCCAGTAGGGACAGGGGAACCCGGAACACTGAAGCTTTCTTT	CASRDRGTRNTEAFF
.	TRBV2	14	.	TRBJ1-5	TGTGCCATTTCAGACAAACTTAGCAATCAGCCCCAGCATTTT	CAISDKLSNQPQHF
.	TRBV9	14	.	TRBJ1-6	TGTGCCAGCAGCGAGGGCAGGGGTAATTCACCCCTCCACTTT	CASSEGRGNSPLHF
.	TRBV9	16	TRBD2	TRBJ2-7	TGTGCCAGCAGCCTAGAGGCTAGCGGGGGTAGCTACGAGCAGTACTTC	CASSLEASGGSYEQYF
.	TRBV19	14	TRBD1	TRBJ1-1	TGTGCCAGTACCCCCGACAGGGGGGTAACTGAAGCTTTCTTT	CASTPDRGVTEAFF
.	TRBV12-3/TRBV12-4	11	.	TRBJ1-5	TGTGCCAGCAGTTTCAGTGGTCCCCAGCATTTT	CASSFSGPQHF
.	TRBV7-9	14	TRBD1	TRBJ1-5	TGTGCCAGCAGCCCAGGGACAGACAGCCAGCCCCAGCATTTT	CASSPGTDSQPQHF
.	TRBV10-3	18	.	TRBJ2-2	TGTGCCATCAGTGAGTCGGAAACAGGGAATTTAAGGACCGGGGAGCTGTTTTTT	CAISESETGNLRTGELFF
.	TRBV2	15	TRBD2	TRBJ2-1	TGTGCCAGCAGACGGACTAGCGGGGACCTTAATGAGCAGTTCTTC	CASRRTSGDLNEQFF
.	TRBV19	13	TRBD1	TRBJ1-5	TGTGCCAGTAGCCAACAGGGGAATCAGCCCCAGCATTTT	CASSQQGNQPQHF
.	TRBV4-2	14	.	TRBJ2-5	TGTGCCAGCAGCCAAGTAGTGCTAGGAGAGACCCAGTACTTC	CASSQVVLGETQYF
once	TRBV6-1	13	.	TRBJ1-1	TGTGCCAGCAGTGAAGCTTTTACGAGTGAAGCTTTCTTT	CASSEAFTSEAFF
.	TRBV7-9	15	.	TRBJ2-1	TGTGCCAGCAGGTGGCAGGACAAGCCTTACAATGAGCAGTTCTTC	CASRWQDKPYNEQFF
few	TRBV19	15	.	TRBJ1-4	TGTGCCAGTAGTGAAGGGACTGCGGCTAATGAAAAACTGTTTTTT	CASSEGTAANEKLFF
.	TRBV29-1	14	.	TRBJ2-2	TGCAGCGTTCGCCGGGACAAGAACACCGGGGAGCTGTTTTTT	CSVRRDKNTGELFF
.	TRBV7-6	15	.	TRBJ2-7	TGTGCCAGCAGCTTAGCGCGGGACCGCCATAGCGAGCAGTACTTC	CASSLARDRHSEQYF
few	TRBV19	17	.	TRBJ2-2	TGTGCCAGTAGGAATGATTGGGACAAACGGGGCACCGGGGAGCTGTTTTTT	CASRNDWDKRGTGELFF
few	TRBV19	15	.	TRBJ1-2	TGTGCCAGTAGCAAACTAGATACGTGGGGAAATGGCTACACCTTC	CASSKLDTWGNGYTF
.	TRBV5-4	14	.	TRBJ2-7	TGTGCCAGCAGCTTCTACAGTCTGGTGGGCGAGTTGTACTTC	CASSFYSLVGELYF
once	TRBV10-3	13	.	TRBJ2-7	TGTGCCACCTCGACTAGAAGCTCCTACGAGCAGTACTTC	CATSTRSSYEQYF
once	TRBV19	15	.	TRBJ1-1	TGTGCCAGTAGTACGTCCGGTTGGGCCGAAAAGGAAGCTTTCTTT	CASSTSGWAEKEAFF
.	TRBV19	15	TRBD1	TRBJ1-2	TGTGCCAGTAGTATAGGTGGACAGGAGGACTATGGCTACACCTTC	CASSIGGQEDYGYTF
.	TRBV2	15	.	TRBJ2-7	TGTGCCAGCAGTACGGAGACTTTAAGCTCCTACGAGCAGTACTTC	CASSTETLSSYEQYF
.	TRBV15	15	TRBD2	TRBJ2-3	TGTGCCACCAGCAGAGATCAGCGGGAGGCAGATACGCAGTATTTT	CATSRDQREADTQYF
.	TRBV28	16	TRBD1	TRBJ1-5	TGTGCCAGCAGTAGCAACCGACAGGGTCGCAATCAGCCCCAGCATTTT	CASSSNRQGRNQPQHF
.	TRBV9	16	TRBD2	TRBJ2-5	TGTGCCAGCAGCCCTTCCTCTAGCGGGGGGGAAGAGACCCAGTACTTC	CASSPSSSGGEETQYF
once	TRBV2	13	.	TRBJ1-1	TGTGCCAGCAAAAAACGGGGGGACACTGAAGCTTTCTTT	CASKKRGDTEAFF
.	TRBV29-1	12	.	TRBJ2-5	TGCAGCGTTTCGGTCCCTCAAGAGACCCAGTACTTC	CSVSVPQETQYF
.	TRBV6-6	12	.	TRBJ2-3	TGTGCCAGCAGTTCCCTAGCAGATACGCAGTATTTT	CASSSLADTQYF
.	TRBV7-2	18	.	TRBJ2-7	TGTGCCAGCAGCTTCCTCCTACGTGGGCGGGCTTTTACCTACGAGCAGTACTTC	CASSFLLRGRAFTYEQYF
once	TRBV6-1	15	TRBD1	TRBJ1-6	TGTGCCAGCAGACAGGGGGTTTCCTATAATTCACCCCTCCACTTT	CASRQGVSYNSPLHF
.	TRBV29-1	12	.	TRBJ2-3	TGCAGCGTTGAAACGGGAGAGGTTACGCAGTATTTT	CSVETGEVTQYF
.	TRBV12-3/TRBV12-4	13	.	TRBJ2-3	TGTGCCAGCCTGCGGAGGAGCACAGATACGCAGTATTTT	CASLRRSTDTQYF
.	TRBV7-2	13	.	TRBJ2-3	TGTGCCAGCAGGGACAGAGGCACAGATACGCAGTATTTT	CASRDRGTDTQYF
few	TRBV2	12	.	TRBJ1-2	TGTGCCAGCAGTGAAGGGGCGTTCGACTACACCTTC	CASSEGAFDYTF
.	TRBV7-8	13	.	TRBJ2-1	TGTGCCAGCAATCTCCACTTGTACAATGAGCAGTTCTTC	CASNLHLYNEQFF
.	TRBV29-1	14	.	TRBJ2-3	TGCAGCGGCCAGGGTGACAGTGGGACAGATACGCAGTATTTT	CSGQGDSGTDTQYF